Listed below are T cell receptor beta chains from one sample, sequenced in a study of blood T cell repertoires in COVID-19. Produced via immunoSEQ multiplex PCR; TCRdb's table is partial and in-frame only. The table records approximately 200,000 clones, 80% to 90% of them present only once. What was sequenced was peripheral blood. The receptors derive from an elderly woman with COVID-19, enrolled during active disease. CDR3s include the opening cysteine and the closing phenylalanine or tryptophan. The D gene is left open where the match is weak. The size field is filled for only some rows; it gives once, few, many or a size class.

D	J	size	V	DNA	CDR3
TRBD1	TRBJ1-3	once	TRBV6-5	TGTGCCGGTGGACAGGGGGTCATATCTGGAAACACCATATATTTT	CAGGQGVISGNTIYF
TRBD1	TRBJ2-5	-	TRBV24-1	TGTGCCACCAGTGATCCGACAGGGATGGCAGAGACCCAGTACTTC	CATSDPTGMAETQYF
-	TRBJ1-1	once	TRBV10-3	TGTGCCATCAGTGCCCCCTTAGGGGGAGCAGGAGGCACTGAAGCTTTCTTT	CAISAPLGGAGGTEAFF
TRBD1	TRBJ1-4	-	TRBV18	TGTGCCAGCTCCGGGACAGGAGATGAAAAACTGTTTTTT	CASSGTGDEKLFF
TRBD1	TRBJ1-1	-	TRBV5-6	TGTGCCAGCAGCCCCGGACAGGGCTTAACGACTGAAGCTTTCTTT	CASSPGQGLTTEAFF
TRBD1	TRBJ1-4	-	TRBV4-3	TGCGCCAGCAGCCAAGTTGCTTCACAGGGGGCGTACGGACTGTTTTTT	CASSQVASQGAYGLFF
-	TRBJ2-3	-	TRBV10-3	TGTGCCACCGGGACTAGCACAGATACGCAGTATTTT	CATGTSTDTQYF
-	TRBJ1-1	-	TRBV12-3/TRBV12-4	TGTGCCAGCAGGCCCGGTTACACTGAAGCTTTCTTT	CASRPGYTEAFF
TRBD2	TRBJ2-3	-	TRBV7-3	TGTGCCAGCAGCGCATCTAGCGGGGGAGCAGATACGCAGTATTTT	CASSASSGGADTQYF
-	TRBJ2-1	few	TRBV6-6	TGTGCCAGCCAGGGGCACCCTGAAAGCAATGAGCAGTTCTTC	CASQGHPESNEQFF
-	TRBJ2-1	once	TRBV24-1	TGTGCCACCAGTGACAGCCTTTATGACAACGGATACAATGAGCAGTTCTTC	CATSDSLYDNGYNEQFF
-	TRBJ1-1	-	TRBV18	TGTGCCAGCTCACCAGCCGGGGTCGGCACTGAAGCTTTCTTT	CASSPAGVGTEAFF
TRBD1	TRBJ2-7	-	TRBV12-3/TRBV12-4	TGTGCCAGCAGCAGGGGACAGGGCGGCGAGCAGTACTTC	CASSRGQGGEQYF
-	TRBJ1-1	-	TRBV7-8	TGTGCCAGCAGCTTAGAGCAGGGGTTGAACACTGAAGCTTTCTTT	CASSLEQGLNTEAFF
-	TRBJ2-3	-	TRBV7-8	TGTGCCAGCAGCTTAGCCGGGGGCACAGATACGCAGTATTTT	CASSLAGGTDTQYF
-	TRBJ2-4	-	TRBV11-2	TGTGCCAGCAGTATCGGGGGACCGGATCAGTACTTC	CASSIGGPDQYF
-	TRBJ1-1	few	TRBV5-1	TGCGCCAGCAGCTCCGGGGGTAGGACGGATAACACTGAAGCTTTCTTT	CASSSGGRTDNTEAFF
-	TRBJ2-1	-	TRBV11-2	TGTGCCAGCAGCCTTTCTACTATCTCCTACAATGAGCAGTTCTTC	CASSLSTISYNEQFF
-	TRBJ2-2	-	TRBV7-2	TGTGCCAGCAGCCCATTGGTGGGGCAGGCCGGGGAGCTGTTTTTT	CASSPLVGQAGELFF
TRBD2	TRBJ2-1	-	TRBV24-1	TGTGCCACCAGTGAGCCCGCCAGCGGGAAGCAGTTCTTC	CATSEPASGKQFF
TRBD1	TRBJ1-3	few	TRBV6-4	TGTGCCAGCAGTGACCCTTGGGACAGGGCCTCTGGAAACACCATATATTTT	CASSDPWDRASGNTIYF
-	TRBJ1-1	-	TRBV9	TGTGCCAGCACCAATCCCGGCGGGGGAAAAGCTTTCTTT	CASTNPGGGKAFF
TRBD1	TRBJ1-3	-	TRBV10-3	TGTGCCATCAGCCGATCGACAGGGGCTGGAAACACCATATATTTT	CAISRSTGAGNTIYF
-	TRBJ2-1	-	TRBV4-3	TGCGCCAGCAGCCAAGATATAAGCCTGACAGAGCAGTTCTTC	CASSQDISLTEQFF
TRBD1	TRBJ1-2	-	TRBV28	TGTGCCAGCAGAGACGGGACAGGCCAAAGGGGCGGCTACACCTTC	CASRDGTGQRGGYTF
-	TRBJ1-2	-	TRBV12-5	TGTGCTAGTGGTTTGGTACTCGGGGGGTCGCAGGGAGATGATGGCTACACCTTC	CASGLVLGGSQGDDGYTF
-	TRBJ1-5	-	TRBV28	TGTGCCAGCAGTCCGAGGGCGGGCAATCAGCCCCAGCATTTT	CASSPRAGNQPQHF
-	TRBJ1-6	-	TRBV6-1	TGTGCCAGCAGTGAACTACAGGGTGGTTCACCCCTCCACTTT	CASSELQGGSPLHF
-	TRBJ1-1	few	TRBV7-8	TGTGCCAGCAGCTTAGGAACAGGCCCTATGAACACTGAAGCTTTCTTT	CASSLGTGPMNTEAFF
-	TRBJ1-2	few	TRBV5-1	TGCGCCAGCAGCTTGGCCCCCAGGGATCCTCAGAGTGGCTACACCTTC	CASSLAPRDPQSGYTF
-	TRBJ2-2	-	TRBV6-5	TGTGCCAGCAGTTACTCGATGGCGGGCGGGGAGCTGTTTTTT	CASSYSMAGGELFF
TRBD1	TRBJ1-6	-	TRBV6-5	TGTGCCAGCAGTTACTCGGACAGGGTGGATTCACCCCTCCACTTT	CASSYSDRVDSPLHF
-	TRBJ2-2	few	TRBV2	TGTGCCAGCAGTGTCGGAGTAGGGGTAACCGGGGAGCTGTTTTTT	CASSVGVGVTGELFF
-	TRBJ2-7	-	TRBV30	TGTGCCTGGAGGCGAGGGGGAACGTCAAGGGAGCAGTACTTC	CAWRRGGTSREQYF
TRBD2	TRBJ2-3	few	TRBV7-2	TGTGCCAGCAGCTACCGTAGCGGGGGGGCTAGGTATACAGATACGCAGTATTTT	CASSYRSGGARYTDTQYF
TRBD1	TRBJ1-1	-	TRBV7-2	TGTGCCAGCAGCTCTCCCGGGACAGGGGGCATGAACACTGAAGCTTTCTTT	CASSSPGTGGMNTEAFF
-	TRBJ1-1	-	TRBV25-1	TGTGCCAGTAAACAACAGGGCCTGAACACTGAAGCTTTCTTT	CASKQQGLNTEAFF
-	TRBJ2-6	-	TRBV2	TGTGCCAGCACCCCACAGGGAAGTGGGGCCAACGTCCTGACTTTC	CASTPQGSGANVLTF
-	TRBJ1-1	few	TRBV28	TGTGCCAGCAGTTTATCCGGGGCCGGGGGTGAAGCTTTCTTT	CASSLSGAGGEAFF
-	TRBJ2-7	-	TRBV28	TGTGCCAGTTACAGGGTACCCTACGAGCAGTACTTC	CASYRVPYEQYF
TRBD1	TRBJ2-4	-	TRBV19	TGTGCCAGTAGCCCCGGGACAGCCGGAAACATTCAGTACTTC	CASSPGTAGNIQYF
-	TRBJ1-6	once	TRBV3-1/TRBV3-2	TGTGCCAGCAGCCAAAGAGCAGCAGGCTATAATTCACCCCTCCACTTT	CASSQRAAGYNSPLHF
-	TRBJ1-2	once	TRBV30	TGTGCCTGGAGTGTAGACAGAATAACCTCTGGTGGCTACACCTTC	CAWSVDRITSGGYTF
-	TRBJ1-2	-	TRBV6-5	TGTGCCAGCAGAAAGACGGACTACTATGGCTACACCTTC	CASRKTDYYGYTF
-	TRBJ2-5	-	TRBV11-3	TGTGCCAGCAGCTTAAACGGGGAAGAGACCCAGTACTTC	CASSLNGEETQYF
-	TRBJ1-1	-	TRBV2	TGTGCCAGCAGTGAAGGGGAGTTACCCACTGAAGCTTTCTTT	CASSEGELPTEAFF
-	TRBJ2-2	-	TRBV2	TGTGCCAGTTCATTGCAGGGGTTTCACGGGGAGCTGTTTTTT	CASSLQGFHGELFF
-	TRBJ1-4	-	TRBV13	TGTGCCAGCGGACCGGGCCGGGGTGAAAAACTGTTTTTT	CASGPGRGEKLFF
TRBD1	TRBJ1-5	-	TRBV30	TGTGCCTGGAGTGTAATAGGGGGCTCGGGCAATCAGCCCCAGCATTTT	CAWSVIGGSGNQPQHF
TRBD1	TRBJ1-3	-	TRBV28	TGTGCCAGCAGTTTATTGAGTTCTGACAGGGGGCACTCCTCTGGAAACACCATATATTTT	CASSLLSSDRGHSSGNTIYF
-	TRBJ2-3	-	TRBV4-2	TGTGCCAGCAGCCAAGCGTTCTTCGGTTCGGATACGCAGTATTTT	CASSQAFFGSDTQYF
-	TRBJ2-7	-	TRBV7-8	TGTGCCAGCAGCTTACAGGGATACGAGCAGTACTTC	CASSLQGYEQYF
TRBD2	TRBJ2-5	-	TRBV10-2	TGCGCCAGCAGTGGCGGGGGAGAGACCCAGTACTTC	CASSGGGETQYF
-	TRBJ1-5	-	TRBV9	TGTGCCAGCAGCACGCACACCGATCAGCCCCAGCATTTT	CASSTHTDQPQHF
-	TRBJ2-7	-	TRBV2	TGTGCCAGCAGGGCCGACAGTCCTACCTACGAGCAGTACTTC	CASRADSPTYEQYF
-	TRBJ1-6	-	TRBV6-5	TGTGCCAGCAGTCTGACAGGTTATAATTCACCCCTCCACTTT	CASSLTGYNSPLHF
-	TRBJ1-1	-	TRBV28	TGTGCCAGCAGTTTATCGGGGAGGGGGGGCGGCACTGAAGCTTTCTTT	CASSLSGRGGGTEAFF
-	TRBJ1-2	-	TRBV5-4	TGTGCCAGCAGCTTGGCGATGTCAGGGAACGGCTACACCTTC	CASSLAMSGNGYTF
TRBD1	TRBJ1-2	-	TRBV6-5	TGTGCCAGCAGTTACAGGGGGGACAGGGGATACGGCTACACCTTC	CASSYRGDRGYGYTF
TRBD2	TRBJ2-4	-	TRBV2	TGTGCCAGCAGTGAATTTGAGACTAGCGGGGGAGACATTCAGTACTTC	CASSEFETSGGDIQYF